This is a list of T cell receptor beta chains from one sample in a study of human T cells and chemical hapten exposure. TCRdb itself ran the RACE reads through MiXCR, one entry per CDR3 protein. The sample shows tens of thousands of distinct CDR3 sequences, 8% to 9.5% of them seen only once. The sample in question was whole blood, obtained in connection with sensitization to the hapten diphenylcyclopropenone (DPC). These receptors were obtained from a woman aged 45-59 years with alopecia areata. Some clones in this sample may be carry-over from other donors' samples. CDR3s leave out the opening cysteine and the closing phenylalanine or tryptophan.

v_call: TRBV29-1; cdr3_aa: SVVDVPGAGELF
v_call: TRBV2; cdr3_aa: ASSGQGGSGANVLT
v_call: TRBV27; cdr3_aa: ASSVPWWEQY
v_call: TRBV9; cdr3_aa: ASSTGAGEQF
v_call: TRBV28; cdr3_aa: ASSLLQGVWSNQPQH
v_call: TRBV20-1; cdr3_aa: SAPRGGSGANVLT
v_call: TRBV11-2; cdr3_aa: ASSLVGTSGNEQF
v_call: TRBV29-1; cdr3_aa: SVTGTNTEAF
v_call: TRBV18; cdr3_aa: ASSPTGFRSTEAF
v_call: TRBV25-1; cdr3_aa: ASSDPGYEQY
v_call: TRBV7-2; cdr3_aa: ASSLDGAVGTEAF
v_call: TRBV20-1; cdr3_aa: SARLSLSEQY
v_call: TRBV2; cdr3_aa: AKTKSGVMTGTQY
v_call: TRBV19; cdr3_aa: ASSIVQREGYEQY
v_call: TRBV6-6; cdr3_aa: ASSYGVGTQY
v_call: TRBV7-9; cdr3_aa: ASTGTSGSGDTQY
v_call: TRBV5-1; cdr3_aa: ASSLFADRGRSTEAF
v_call: TRBV2; cdr3_aa: ASNFARVEQY
v_call: TRBV24-1; cdr3_aa: ATSETQDSNQPQH
v_call: TRBV5-4; cdr3_aa: ASSVFGGEQF
v_call: TRBV28; cdr3_aa: ASSLLSGSLHEQF
v_call: TRBV3-1; cdr3_aa: ASSQDRGPGGTEAF
v_call: TRBV5-1; cdr3_aa: ASSFLAGINNEQF
v_call: TRBV29-1; cdr3_aa: ATGTAYTGELF
v_call: TRBV6-1; cdr3_aa: ASSEWNDGYT
v_call: TRBV4-3; cdr3_aa: ASSQDPGQGTLSTDTQY
v_call: TRBV19; cdr3_aa: ASSRFTGNTGELF
v_call: TRBV20-1; cdr3_aa: SAVDSYSNQPQH
v_call: TRBV20-1; cdr3_aa: SAPPDWESYEQY
v_call: TRBV20-1; cdr3_aa: SASMSYNEQF
v_call: TRBV7-2; cdr3_aa: ASSLWEGGQPQH
v_call: TRBV11-1; cdr3_aa: ASSLELGQPQH
v_call: TRBV11-2; cdr3_aa: ASSLQLYEQY
v_call: TRBV6-2/TRBV6-3; cdr3_aa: ASSYTSYEQY
v_call: TRBV27; cdr3_aa: ASGGSSYNEQF
v_call: TRBV12-3/TRBV12-4; cdr3_aa: ASSLPGLAGEHEQF
v_call: TRBV7-9; cdr3_aa: ASSLDVLLISTDTQY
v_call: TRBV29-1; cdr3_aa: SVAGASGYNEQF
v_call: TRBV29-1; cdr3_aa: SVRDSSNTEAF
v_call: TRBV4-1; cdr3_aa: ASSPPVRGRDYGYT
v_call: TRBV20-1; cdr3_aa: SARTGVDIQY
v_call: TRBV7-6; cdr3_aa: ASSSPKAGQGHETQY
v_call: TRBV28; cdr3_aa: ASSPLRAGIQPQH
v_call: TRBV11-2; cdr3_aa: ASSSRVQETQY
v_call: TRBV29-1; cdr3_aa: SVVLAPSYNEQF
v_call: TRBV29-1; cdr3_aa: SVAGGGSNTEAF
v_call: TRBV7-6; cdr3_aa: ASSHPRTSGSIKTQY
v_call: TRBV5-1; cdr3_aa: ASSLGTGEPNYGYT